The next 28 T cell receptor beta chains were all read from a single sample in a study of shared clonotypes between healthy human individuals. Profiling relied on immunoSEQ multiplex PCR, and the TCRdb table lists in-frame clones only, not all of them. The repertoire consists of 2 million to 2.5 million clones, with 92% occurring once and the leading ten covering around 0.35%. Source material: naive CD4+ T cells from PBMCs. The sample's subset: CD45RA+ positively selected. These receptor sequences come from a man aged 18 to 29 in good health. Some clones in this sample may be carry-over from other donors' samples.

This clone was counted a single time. Here the CDR3 reads CASSPIQGTNTEAFF. The CDR3 DNA sequence: TGCGCCAGCAGCCCAATACAGGGGACCAACACTGAAGCTTTCTTT. J is TRBJ1-1 and V is TRBV5-1; 7 nucleotides line up with TRBD1. This CDR3 comprises 15 residues. CDR1 is SGHRS and CDR2 is YFSETQ in the germline V gene. The V gene end was trimmed by 4 bases and the J gene end by 2 bases; junction bases not matched to a gene: 8.

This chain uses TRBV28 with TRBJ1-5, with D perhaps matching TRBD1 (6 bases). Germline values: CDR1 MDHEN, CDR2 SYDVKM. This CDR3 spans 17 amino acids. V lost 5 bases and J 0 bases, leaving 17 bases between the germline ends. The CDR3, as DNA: TGTGCCAGCAGTGGAGCACTAAGGGGGATTAGCAATCAGCCCCAGCATTTT. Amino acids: CASSGALRGISNQPQHF.

The CDR3 region is CSVAVAGGFYNEQFF. Here the CDR3 DNA reads TGCAGCGTTGCAGTAGCGGGAGGGTTCTACAATGAGCAGTTCTTC. This rearrangement joins TRBV29-1 to TRBJ2-1; the match to TRBD2 covers 11 bases. Germline loops: CDR1 SQVTM, CDR2 ANQGSEA. This CDR3 comprises 15 residues. The V and J ends lost 4 bases and 3 bases, in that order; junction bases with no gene match: 5.

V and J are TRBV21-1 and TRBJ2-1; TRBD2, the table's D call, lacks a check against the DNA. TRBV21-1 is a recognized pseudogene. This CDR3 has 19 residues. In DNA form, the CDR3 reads TGTGCCAGCAGCACGTCGACTAGCGGGAGTTCCCGAGCATGGAATGAGCAGTTCTTC. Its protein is CASSTSTSGSSRAWNEQFF.

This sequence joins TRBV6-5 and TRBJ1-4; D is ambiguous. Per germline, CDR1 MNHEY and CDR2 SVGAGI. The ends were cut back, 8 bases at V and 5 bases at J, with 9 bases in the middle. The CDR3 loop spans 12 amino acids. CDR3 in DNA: TGTGCCAGCGGTGTCCGGAATGAAAAACTGTTTTTT. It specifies CASGVRNEKLFF.

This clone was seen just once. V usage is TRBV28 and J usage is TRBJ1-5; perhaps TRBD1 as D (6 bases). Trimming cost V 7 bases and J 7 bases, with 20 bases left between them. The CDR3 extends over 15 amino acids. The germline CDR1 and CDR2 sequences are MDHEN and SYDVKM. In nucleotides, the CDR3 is TGTGCCAGCATTCTGGGGGCAGGGGCCCAACAGCCCCAGCATTTT. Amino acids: CASILGAGAQQPQHF.

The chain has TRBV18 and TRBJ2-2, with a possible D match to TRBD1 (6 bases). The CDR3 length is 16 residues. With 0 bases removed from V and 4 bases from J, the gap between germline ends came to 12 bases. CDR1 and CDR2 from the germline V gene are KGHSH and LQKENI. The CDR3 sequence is CASSPPVGAPTGELFF. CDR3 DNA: TGTGCCAGCTCACCACCGGTGGGGGCGCCCACCGGGGAGCTGTTTTTT.

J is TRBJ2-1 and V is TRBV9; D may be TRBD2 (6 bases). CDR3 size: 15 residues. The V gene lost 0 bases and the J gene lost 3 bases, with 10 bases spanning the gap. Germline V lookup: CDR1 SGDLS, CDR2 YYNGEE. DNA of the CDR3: TGTGCCAGCAGCGTAGAGGGACTGTTCTACAATGAGCAGTTCTTC. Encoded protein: CASSVEGLFYNEQFF.

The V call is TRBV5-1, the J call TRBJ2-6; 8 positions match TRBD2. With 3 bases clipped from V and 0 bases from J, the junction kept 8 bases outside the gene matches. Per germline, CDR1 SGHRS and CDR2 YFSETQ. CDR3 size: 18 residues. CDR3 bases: TGCGCCAGCAGCTACGTATTAGCGGGACACTCTGGGGCCAACGTCCTGACTTTC. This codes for CASSYVLAGHSGANVLTF.

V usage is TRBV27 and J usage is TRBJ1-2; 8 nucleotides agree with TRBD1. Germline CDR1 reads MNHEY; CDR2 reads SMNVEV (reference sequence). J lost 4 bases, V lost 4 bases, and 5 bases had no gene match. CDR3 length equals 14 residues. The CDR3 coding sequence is TGTGCCAGCAGTTATAGGCAGGGGGCCTATGGCTACACCTTC. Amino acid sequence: CASSYRQGAYGYTF.

CDR3 DNA sequence: TGTGCCAGCAGCCCCGGTGTGGGTCCCTACGAGCAGTACTTC. Encoded protein: CASSPGVGPYEQYF. This rearrangement joins TRBV5-5 to TRBJ2-7; no definite D call. The germline V and J ends were trimmed by 4 bases and 2 bases, with 13 bases remaining between them. Germline values: CDR1 SGHKS, CDR2 YYEKEE (reference sequence). The CDR3 is 14 amino acids.

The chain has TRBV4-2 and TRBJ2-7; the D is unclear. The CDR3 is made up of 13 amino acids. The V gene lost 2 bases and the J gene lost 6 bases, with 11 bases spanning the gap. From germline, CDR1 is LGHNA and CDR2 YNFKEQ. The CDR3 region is CASSQNGGSEQYF. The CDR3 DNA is TGTGCCAGCAGCCAAAACGGTGGGTCCGAGCAGTACTTC.

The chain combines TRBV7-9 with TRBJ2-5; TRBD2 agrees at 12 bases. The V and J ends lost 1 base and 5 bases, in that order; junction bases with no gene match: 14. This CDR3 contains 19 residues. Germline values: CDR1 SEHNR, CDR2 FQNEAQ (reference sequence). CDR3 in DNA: TGTGCCAGCAGCTTAGTACCGACTAGCGGGAGTGCTTGGACGGAGACCCAGTACTTC. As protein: CASSLVPTSGSAWTETQYF.

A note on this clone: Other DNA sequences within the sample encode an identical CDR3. CDR3 sequence: CASSISTYNEQFF. The CDR3 DNA reads as TGTGCCAGTAGTATCTCGACGTACAATGAGCAGTTCTTC. The V gene is TRBV19, the J gene TRBJ2-1; D remains unclear. The germline V and J ends were trimmed by 3 bases and 4 bases, with 7 bases remaining between them. Germline V gives CDR1 LNHDA, CDR2 SQIVND (reference sequence). The CDR3 has 13 residues.

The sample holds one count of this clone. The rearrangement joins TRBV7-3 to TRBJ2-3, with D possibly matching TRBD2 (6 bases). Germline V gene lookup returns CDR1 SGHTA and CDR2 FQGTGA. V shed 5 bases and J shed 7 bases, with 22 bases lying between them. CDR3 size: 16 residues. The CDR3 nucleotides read TGTGCCAGCAGCCCAACCGGGACTCCTACCTCCTATACGCAGTATTTT. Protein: CASSPTGTPTSYTQYF.

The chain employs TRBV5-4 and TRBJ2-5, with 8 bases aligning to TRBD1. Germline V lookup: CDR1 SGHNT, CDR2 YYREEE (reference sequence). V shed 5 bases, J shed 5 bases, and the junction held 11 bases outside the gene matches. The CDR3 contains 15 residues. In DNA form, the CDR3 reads TGTGCCAGCAGACCCACTTGGACAGGGACGGAGACCCAGTACTTC. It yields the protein CASRPTWTGTETQYF.

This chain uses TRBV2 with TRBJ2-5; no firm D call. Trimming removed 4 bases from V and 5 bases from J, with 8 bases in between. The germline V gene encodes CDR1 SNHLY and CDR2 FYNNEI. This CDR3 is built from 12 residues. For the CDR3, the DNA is TGTGCCAGCAGTGCCCCCGGGGAGACCCAGTACTTC. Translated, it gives CASSAPGETQYF.

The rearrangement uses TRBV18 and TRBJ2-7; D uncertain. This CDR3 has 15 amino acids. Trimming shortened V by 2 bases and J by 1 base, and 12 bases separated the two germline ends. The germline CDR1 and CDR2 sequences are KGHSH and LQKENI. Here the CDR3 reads CASSPFPGGSYEQYF. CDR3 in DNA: TGTGCCAGCTCACCATTCCCAGGCGGATCCTACGAGCAGTACTTC.

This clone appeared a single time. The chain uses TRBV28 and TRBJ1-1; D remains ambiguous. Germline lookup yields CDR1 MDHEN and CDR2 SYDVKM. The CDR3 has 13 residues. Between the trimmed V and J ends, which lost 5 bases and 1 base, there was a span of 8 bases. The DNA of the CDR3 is TGTGCCAGCAGTGACGACCGGAACACTGAAGCTTTCTTT. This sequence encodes CASSDDRNTEAFF.

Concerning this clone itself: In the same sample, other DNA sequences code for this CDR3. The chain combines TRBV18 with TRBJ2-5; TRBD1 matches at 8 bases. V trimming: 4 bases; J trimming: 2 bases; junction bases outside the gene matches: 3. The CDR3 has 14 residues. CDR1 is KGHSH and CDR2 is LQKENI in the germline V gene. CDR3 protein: CASSRGQVQETQYF. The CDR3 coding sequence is TGTGCCAGCTCACGGGGACAGGTACAAGAGACCCAGTACTTC.

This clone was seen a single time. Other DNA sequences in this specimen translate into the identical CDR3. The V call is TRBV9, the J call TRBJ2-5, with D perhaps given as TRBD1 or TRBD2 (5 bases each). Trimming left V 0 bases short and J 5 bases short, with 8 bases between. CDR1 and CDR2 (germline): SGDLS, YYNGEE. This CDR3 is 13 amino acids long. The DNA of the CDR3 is TGTGCCAGCAGCGTAGCCGGGACCGAGACCCAGTACTTC. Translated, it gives CASSVAGTETQYF.

CDR3: CASSRRQGYYGYTF. In DNA, the CDR3 is TGTGCCAGCAGCCGGAGGCAGGGCTACTATGGCTACACCTTC. The rearrangement joins TRBV14 to TRBJ1-2; TRBD1 might be the D (5 bases). The germline CDR1 and CDR2 sequences are SGHDN and FVKESK. The ends were cut back, 4 bases at V and 3 bases at J, with 12 bases in the middle. The CDR3 loop spans 14 amino acids.

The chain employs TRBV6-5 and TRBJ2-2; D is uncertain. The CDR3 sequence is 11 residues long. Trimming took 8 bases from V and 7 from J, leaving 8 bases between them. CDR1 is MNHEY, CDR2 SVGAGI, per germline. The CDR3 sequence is CASSAGGELFF. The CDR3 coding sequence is TGTGCCAGCTCGGCTGGCGGGGAGCTGTTTTTT.

CDR3 sequence (DNA): TGTGCCAGCACGAACAGGGGGCGAAGCTATGGCTACACCTTC. Residues: CASTNRGRSYGYTF. V gene TRBV2 combines with J gene TRBJ1-2; TRBD1 agrees at 9 bases. CDR3 size: 14 residues. Trimming removed 7 bases from V and 4 bases from J; junction bases left unmatched: 7. Per the germline V gene, CDR1 is SNHLY and CDR2 is FYNNEI.

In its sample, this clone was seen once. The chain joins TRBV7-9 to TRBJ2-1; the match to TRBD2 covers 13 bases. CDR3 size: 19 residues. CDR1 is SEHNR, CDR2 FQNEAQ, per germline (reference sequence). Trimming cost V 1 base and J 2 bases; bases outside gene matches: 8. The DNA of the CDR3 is TGTGCCAGCAGCTTAGGGACTAGCGGGAGAGTAACAACCTACAATGAGCAGTTCTTC. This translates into CASSLGTSGRVTTYNEQFF.

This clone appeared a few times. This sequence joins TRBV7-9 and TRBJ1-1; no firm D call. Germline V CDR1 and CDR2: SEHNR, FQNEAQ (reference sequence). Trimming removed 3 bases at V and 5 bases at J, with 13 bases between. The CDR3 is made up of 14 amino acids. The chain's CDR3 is CASSLYPTGTEAFF. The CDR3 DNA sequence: TGTGCCAGCAGCTTGTACCCGACGGGAACTGAAGCTTTCTTT.

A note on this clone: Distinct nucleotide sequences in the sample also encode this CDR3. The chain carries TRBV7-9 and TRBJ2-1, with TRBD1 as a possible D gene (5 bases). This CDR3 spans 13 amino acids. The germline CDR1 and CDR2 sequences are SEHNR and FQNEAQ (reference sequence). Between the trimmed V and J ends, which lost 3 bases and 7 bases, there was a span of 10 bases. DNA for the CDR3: TGTGCCAGCAGCTTGGGGCTGGGGAATGAGCAGTTCTTC. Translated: CASSLGLGNEQFF.

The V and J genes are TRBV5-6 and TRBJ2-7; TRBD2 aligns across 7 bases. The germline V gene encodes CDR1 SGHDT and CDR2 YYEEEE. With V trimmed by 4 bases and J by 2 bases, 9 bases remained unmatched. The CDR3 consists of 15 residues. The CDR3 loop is CASSPWGGRPYEQYF. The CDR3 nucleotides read TGTGCCAGCAGCCCCTGGGGGGGGAGACCCTACGAGCAGTACTTC.